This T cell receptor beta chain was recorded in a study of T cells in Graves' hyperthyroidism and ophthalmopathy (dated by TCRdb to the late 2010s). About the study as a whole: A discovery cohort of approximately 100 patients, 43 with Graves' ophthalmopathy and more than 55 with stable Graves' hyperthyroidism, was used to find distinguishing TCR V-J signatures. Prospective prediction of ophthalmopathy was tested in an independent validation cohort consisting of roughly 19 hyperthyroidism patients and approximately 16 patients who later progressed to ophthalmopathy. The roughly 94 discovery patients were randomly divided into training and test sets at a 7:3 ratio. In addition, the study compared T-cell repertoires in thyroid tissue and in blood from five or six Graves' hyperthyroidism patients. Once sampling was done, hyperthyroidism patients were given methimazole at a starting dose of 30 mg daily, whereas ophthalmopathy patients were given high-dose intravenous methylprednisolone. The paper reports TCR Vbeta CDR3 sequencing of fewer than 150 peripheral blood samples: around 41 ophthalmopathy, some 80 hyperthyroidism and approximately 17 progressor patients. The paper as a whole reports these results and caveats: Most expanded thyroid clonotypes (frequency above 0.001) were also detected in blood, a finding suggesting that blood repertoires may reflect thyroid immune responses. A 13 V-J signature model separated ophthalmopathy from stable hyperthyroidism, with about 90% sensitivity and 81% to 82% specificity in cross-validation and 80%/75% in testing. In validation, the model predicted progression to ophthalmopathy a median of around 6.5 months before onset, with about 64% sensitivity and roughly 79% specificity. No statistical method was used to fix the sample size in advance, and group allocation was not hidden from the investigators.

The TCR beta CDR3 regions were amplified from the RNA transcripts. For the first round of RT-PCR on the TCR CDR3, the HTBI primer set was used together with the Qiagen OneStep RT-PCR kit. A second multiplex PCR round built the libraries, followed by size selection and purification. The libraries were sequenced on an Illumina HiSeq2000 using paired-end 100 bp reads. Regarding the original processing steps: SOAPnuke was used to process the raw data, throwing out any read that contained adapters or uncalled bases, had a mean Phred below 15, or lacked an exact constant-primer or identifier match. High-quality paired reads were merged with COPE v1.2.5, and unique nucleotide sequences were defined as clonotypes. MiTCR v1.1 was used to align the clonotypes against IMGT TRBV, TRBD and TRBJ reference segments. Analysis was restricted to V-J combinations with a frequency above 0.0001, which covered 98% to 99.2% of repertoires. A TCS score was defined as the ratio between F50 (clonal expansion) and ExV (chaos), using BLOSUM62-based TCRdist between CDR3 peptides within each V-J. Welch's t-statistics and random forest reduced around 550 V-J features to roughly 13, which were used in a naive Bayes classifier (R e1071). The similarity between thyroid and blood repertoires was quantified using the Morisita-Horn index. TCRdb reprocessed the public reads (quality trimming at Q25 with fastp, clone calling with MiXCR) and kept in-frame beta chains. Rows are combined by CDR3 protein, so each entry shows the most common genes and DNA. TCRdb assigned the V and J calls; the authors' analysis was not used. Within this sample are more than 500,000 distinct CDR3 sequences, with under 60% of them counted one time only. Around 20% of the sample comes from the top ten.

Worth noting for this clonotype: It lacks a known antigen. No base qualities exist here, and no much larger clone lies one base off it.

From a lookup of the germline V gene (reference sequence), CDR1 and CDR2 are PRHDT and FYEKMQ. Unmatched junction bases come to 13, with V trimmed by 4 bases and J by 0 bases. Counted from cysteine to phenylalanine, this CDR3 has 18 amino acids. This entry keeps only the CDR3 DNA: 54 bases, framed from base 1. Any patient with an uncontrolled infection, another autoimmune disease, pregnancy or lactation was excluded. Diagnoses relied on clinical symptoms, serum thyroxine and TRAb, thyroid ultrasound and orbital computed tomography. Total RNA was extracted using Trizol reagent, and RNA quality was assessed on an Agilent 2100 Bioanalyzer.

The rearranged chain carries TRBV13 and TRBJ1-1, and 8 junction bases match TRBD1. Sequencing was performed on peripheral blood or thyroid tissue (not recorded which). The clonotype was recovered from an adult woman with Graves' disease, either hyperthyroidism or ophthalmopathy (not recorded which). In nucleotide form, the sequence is TGTGCCAGCAGCTCATCCACAGGGGGGCTTACTATGAACACTGAAGCTTTCTTT. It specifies CASSSSTGGLTMNTEAFF. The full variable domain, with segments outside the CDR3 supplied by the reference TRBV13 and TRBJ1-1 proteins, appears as AAGVIQSPRHLIKEKRETATLKCYPIPRHDTVYWYQQGPGQDPQFLISFYEKMQSDKGSIPDRFSAQQFSDYHSELNMSSLELGDSALYFCASSSSTGGLTMNTEAFFGQGTRLTVV.